Here is one T cell receptor beta chain with its context. The antigen remains unidentified. The source of the sample is a study of PD-L1 blockade in urothelial cancer. As for the study in general: As for prior chemotherapy regimens, patients had received 0 to 3. T cell content in blood samples showed a median of 141,255.

The time point denotes: pretreatment peripheral blood. Sequenced by immunoSEQ multiplex PCR; TCRdb stores in-frame clones only, minus some. The table records some 45,000 clones, about 88% of them present only once. Germline V gene sequence: CDR1 SGHDN, CDR2 FVKESK. The CDR3 contains 13 residues. Trimming shortened V by 5 bases and J by 4 bases, and 11 bases separated the two germline ends. Study-wide results and caveats: Below-median pretreatment blood TCR clonality predicted better survival.

This chain joins TRBV14 and TRBJ2-5, with D uncertain. The sequencing used PBMCs, collected around atezolizumab (anti-PD-L1) treatment. This clonotype was obtained from a donor at least 40 years old with urothelial cancer. The DNA for the CDR3 is TGTGCCAGCAGCTACTACGTTGGAGAGACCCAGTACTTC. Its protein product is CASSYYVGETQYF.